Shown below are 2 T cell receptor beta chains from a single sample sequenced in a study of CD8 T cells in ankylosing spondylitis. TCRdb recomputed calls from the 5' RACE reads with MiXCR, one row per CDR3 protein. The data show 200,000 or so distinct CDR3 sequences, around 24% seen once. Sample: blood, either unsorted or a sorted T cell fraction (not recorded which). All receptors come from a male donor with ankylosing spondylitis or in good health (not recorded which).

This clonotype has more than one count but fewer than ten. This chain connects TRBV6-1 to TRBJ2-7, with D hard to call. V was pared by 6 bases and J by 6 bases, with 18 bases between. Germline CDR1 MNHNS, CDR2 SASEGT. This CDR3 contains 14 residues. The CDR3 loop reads CASRLTAPTLEQYF. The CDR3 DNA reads TGTGCCAGCAGACTTACGGCACCTACGCTCGAGCAGTACTTC.

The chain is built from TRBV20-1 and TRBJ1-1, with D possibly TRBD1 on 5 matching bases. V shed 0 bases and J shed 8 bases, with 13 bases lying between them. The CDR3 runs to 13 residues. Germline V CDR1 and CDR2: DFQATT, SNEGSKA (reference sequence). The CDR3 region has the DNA TGCAGTGCTAGAGATGGGGGAGCTCGGGAAGCTTTCTTT. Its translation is CSARDGGAREAFF.